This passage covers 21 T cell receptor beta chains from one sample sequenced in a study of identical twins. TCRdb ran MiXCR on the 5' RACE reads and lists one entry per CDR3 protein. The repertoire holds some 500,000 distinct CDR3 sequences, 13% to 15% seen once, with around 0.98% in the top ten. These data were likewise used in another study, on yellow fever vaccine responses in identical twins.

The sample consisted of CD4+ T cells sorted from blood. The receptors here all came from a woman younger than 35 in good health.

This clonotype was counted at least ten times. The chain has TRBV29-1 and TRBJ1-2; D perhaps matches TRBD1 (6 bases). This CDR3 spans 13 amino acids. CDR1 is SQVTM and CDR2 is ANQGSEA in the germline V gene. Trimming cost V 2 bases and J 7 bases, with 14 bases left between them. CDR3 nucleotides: TGCAGCGTTGAAAGTCAGGGGTACGGTGGCTACACCTTC. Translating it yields CSVESQGYGGYTF. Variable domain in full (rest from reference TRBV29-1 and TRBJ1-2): SAVISQKPSRDICQRGTSLTIQCQVDSQVTMMFWYRQQPGQSLTLIATANQGSEATYESGFVIDKFPISRPNLTFSTLTVSNMSPEDSSIYLCSVESQGYGGYTFGSGTRLTVV.

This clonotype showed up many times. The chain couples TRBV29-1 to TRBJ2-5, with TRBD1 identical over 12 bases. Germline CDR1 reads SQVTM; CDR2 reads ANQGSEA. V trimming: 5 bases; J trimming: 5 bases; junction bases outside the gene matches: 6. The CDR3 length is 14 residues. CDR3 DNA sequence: TGCAGCGTTCGGGACAGGGGGCGCATTGAGACCCAGTACTTC. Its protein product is CSVRDRGRIETQYF.

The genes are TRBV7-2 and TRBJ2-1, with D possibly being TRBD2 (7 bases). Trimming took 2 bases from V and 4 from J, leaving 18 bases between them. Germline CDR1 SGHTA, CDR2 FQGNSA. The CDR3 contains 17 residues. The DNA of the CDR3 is TGTGCCAGCAGCTTACGCTGGAGGGGGGGGGAGTACAATGAGCAGTTCTTC. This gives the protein CASSLRWRGGEYNEQFF.

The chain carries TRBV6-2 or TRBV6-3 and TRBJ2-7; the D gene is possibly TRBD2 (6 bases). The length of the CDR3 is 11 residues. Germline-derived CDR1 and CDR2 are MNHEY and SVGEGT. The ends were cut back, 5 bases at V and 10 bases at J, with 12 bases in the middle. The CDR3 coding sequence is TGTGCCAGCAGTGGGAGGCACTCACAGTACTTC. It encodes CASSGRHSQYF.

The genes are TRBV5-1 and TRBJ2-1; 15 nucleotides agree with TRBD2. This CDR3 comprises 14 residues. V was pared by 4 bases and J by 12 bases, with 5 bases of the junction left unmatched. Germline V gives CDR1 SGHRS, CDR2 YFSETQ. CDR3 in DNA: TGCGCCAGCAGCCCCGGGGGACTAGCGGGAGGGCAGTTCTTC. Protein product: CASSPGGLAGGQFF.

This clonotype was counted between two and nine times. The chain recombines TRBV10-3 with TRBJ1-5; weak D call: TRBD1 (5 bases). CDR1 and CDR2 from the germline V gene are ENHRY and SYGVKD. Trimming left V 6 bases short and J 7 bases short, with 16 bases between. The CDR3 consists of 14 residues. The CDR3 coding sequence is TGTGCCATCAGCCCGACAGATCTTAGCCAGCCCCAGCATTTT. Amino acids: CAISPTDLSQPQHF.

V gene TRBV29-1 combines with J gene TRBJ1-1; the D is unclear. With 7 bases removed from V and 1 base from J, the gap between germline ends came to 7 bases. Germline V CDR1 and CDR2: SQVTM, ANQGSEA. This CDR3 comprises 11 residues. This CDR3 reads CSGGQNTEAFF. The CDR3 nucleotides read TGCAGCGGGGGTCAGAACACTGAAGCTTTCTTT.

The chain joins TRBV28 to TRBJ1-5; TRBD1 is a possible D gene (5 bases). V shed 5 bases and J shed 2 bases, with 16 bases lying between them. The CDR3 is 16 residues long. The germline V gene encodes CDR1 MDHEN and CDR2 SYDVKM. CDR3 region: CASSVRAGKGNQPQHF. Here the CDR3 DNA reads TGTGCCAGCAGTGTTCGGGCAGGGAAGGGCAATCAGCCCCAGCATTTT. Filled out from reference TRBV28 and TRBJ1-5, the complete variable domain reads DVKVTQSSRYLVKRTGEKVFLECVQDMDHENMFWYRQDPGLGLRLIYFSYDVKMKEKGDIPEGYSVSREKKERFSLILESASTNQTSMYLCASSVRAGKGNQPQHFGDGTRLSIL.

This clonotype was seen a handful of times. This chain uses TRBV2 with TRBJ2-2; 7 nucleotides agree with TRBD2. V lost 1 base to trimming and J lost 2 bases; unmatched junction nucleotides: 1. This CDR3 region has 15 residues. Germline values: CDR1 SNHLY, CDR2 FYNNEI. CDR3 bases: TGTGCCAGCAGTGAAGGGACTAGAAACACCGGGGAGCTGTTTTTT. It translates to CASSEGTRNTGELFF.

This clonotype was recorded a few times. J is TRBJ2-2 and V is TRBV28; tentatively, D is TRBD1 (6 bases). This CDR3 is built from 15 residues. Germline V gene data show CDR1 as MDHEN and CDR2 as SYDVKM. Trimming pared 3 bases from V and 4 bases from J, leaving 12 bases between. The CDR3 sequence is CASSFKGRGTGELFF. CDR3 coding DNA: TGTGCCAGCAGTTTCAAGGGCAGGGGCACCGGGGAGCTGTTTTTT.

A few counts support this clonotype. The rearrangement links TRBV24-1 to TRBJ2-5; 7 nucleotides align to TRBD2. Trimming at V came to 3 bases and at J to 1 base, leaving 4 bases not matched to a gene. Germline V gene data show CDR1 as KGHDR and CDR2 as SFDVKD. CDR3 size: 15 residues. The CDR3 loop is CATSDAGDFQETQYF. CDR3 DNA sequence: TGTGCCACCAGTGATGCGGGGGACTTCCAAGAGACCCAGTACTTC.

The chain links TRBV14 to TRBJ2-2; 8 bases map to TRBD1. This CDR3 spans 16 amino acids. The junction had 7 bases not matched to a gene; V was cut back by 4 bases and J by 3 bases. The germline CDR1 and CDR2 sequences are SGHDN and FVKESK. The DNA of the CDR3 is TGTGCCAGCAGCCGCGGACAGGGAATATACACCGGGGAGCTGTTTTTT. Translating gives CASSRGQGIYTGELFF.

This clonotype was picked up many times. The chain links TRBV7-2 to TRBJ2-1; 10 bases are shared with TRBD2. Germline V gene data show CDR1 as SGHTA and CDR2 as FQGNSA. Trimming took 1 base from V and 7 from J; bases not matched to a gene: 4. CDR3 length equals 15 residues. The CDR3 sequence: CASSLVTSGVNEQFF. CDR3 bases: TGTGCCAGCAGCTTAGTCACTAGCGGGGTGAATGAGCAGTTCTTC.

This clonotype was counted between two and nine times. CDR3 in DNA: TGTGCCAGCAGATCCGGAGCTAACGAGCAGTACTTC. This translates into CASRSGANEQYF. This sequence joins TRBV28 and TRBJ2-7; no definite D call. V was pared by 6 bases and J by 5 bases, with 11 bases between. CDR1 and CDR2 (germline): MDHEN, SYDVKM. This CDR3 region has 12 residues.

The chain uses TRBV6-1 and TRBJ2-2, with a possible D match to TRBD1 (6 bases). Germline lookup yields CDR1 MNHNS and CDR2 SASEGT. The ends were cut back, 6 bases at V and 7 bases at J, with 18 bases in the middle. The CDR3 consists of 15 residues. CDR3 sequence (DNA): TGTGCCAGCAGAATACAGGGTCTAGTAATCGGGGAGCTGTTTTTT. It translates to CASRIQGLVIGELFF.

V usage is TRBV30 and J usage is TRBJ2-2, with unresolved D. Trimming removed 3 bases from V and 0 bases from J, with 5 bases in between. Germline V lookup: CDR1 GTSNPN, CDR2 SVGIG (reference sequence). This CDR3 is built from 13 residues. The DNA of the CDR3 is TGTGCCTGGAGAACACCGAACACCGGGGAGCTGTTTTTT. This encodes CAWRTPNTGELFF.

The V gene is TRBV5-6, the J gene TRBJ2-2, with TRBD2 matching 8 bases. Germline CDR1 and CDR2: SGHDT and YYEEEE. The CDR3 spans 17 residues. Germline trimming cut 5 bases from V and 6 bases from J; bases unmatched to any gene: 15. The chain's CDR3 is CASRPGGDSQRAGELFF. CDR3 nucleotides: TGTGCCAGCAGGCCGGGGGGGGACTCCCAAAGGGCCGGGGAGCTGTTTTTT.

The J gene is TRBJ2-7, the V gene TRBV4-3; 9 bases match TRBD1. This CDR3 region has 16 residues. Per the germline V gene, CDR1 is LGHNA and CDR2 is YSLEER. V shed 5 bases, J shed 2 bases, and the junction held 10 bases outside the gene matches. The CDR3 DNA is TGCGCCAGCAGCTTGGACAGGGGCATAGGGGCCTACGAGCAGTACTTC. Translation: CASSLDRGIGAYEQYF.

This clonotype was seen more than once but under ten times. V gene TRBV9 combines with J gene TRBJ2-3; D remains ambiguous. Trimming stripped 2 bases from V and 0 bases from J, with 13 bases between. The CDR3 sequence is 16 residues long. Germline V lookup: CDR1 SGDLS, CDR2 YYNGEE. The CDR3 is CASSVGPRISTDTQYF. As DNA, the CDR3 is TGTGCCAGCAGCGTTGGCCCTCGGATTAGCACAGATACGCAGTATTTT.

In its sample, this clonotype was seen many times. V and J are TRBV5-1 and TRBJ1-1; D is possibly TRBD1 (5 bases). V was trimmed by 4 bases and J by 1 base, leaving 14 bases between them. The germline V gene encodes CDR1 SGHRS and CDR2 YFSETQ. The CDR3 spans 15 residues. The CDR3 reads CASSPTGIQNTEAFF. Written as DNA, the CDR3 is TGCGCCAGCAGCCCAACAGGTATTCAGAACACTGAAGCTTTCTTT.

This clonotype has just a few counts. The CDR3 here is CASSKSAGGSTGELFF. For the CDR3, the DNA is TGTGCCAGCAGCAAGTCGGCGGGAGGGTCGACCGGGGAGCTGTTTTTT. J is TRBJ2-2 and V is TRBV12-3 or TRBV12-4; 9 positions match TRBD2. The CDR3 has 16 amino acids. Trimming cost V 6 bases and J 5 bases; bases outside gene matches: 10.